This T cell receptor (beta chain) was sequenced for a study of T cell responses to AZD1222 COVID-19 vaccine (dated by TCRdb to the early 2020s). A note on the overall study: TCR sequencing covered 230 to 250 trial participants: about 210 given two doses of AZD1222 and around 26 given two doses of MenACWY control vaccine. Trial participants were enrolled into age subgroups of 18-55, 56-69 and 70-plus years, which contained around 150, 29 and 61 TCR-sequenced participants, respectively. Broad study findings and their caveats: CD4 TCRs associated with the vaccine covered the entire spike protein, and the dominant responses were in regions 160-218 and 743-854. Nearly half of unique spike-specific TCRs reportedly recognized epitopes outside regions mutated in the B.1.351 and B.1.1.7 variants. A significant rise in spike-specific TCR breadth and depth was observed after two AZD1222 doses relative to day 0 and relative to MenACWY recipients. Because no day 14 peak-response samples were available, the repertoires could be characterized only after the peak T cell response. Participants were mostly white British, with more females than males. The authors suggested clonal diversity may have been underestimated. Only six or seven AZD1222 recipients were SARS-CoV-2 seropositive at baseline, limiting conclusions about previously exposed vaccinees. The 56-69-year group was small, and its depth increase did not reach significance, likely because of low power.

At the junction V is shortened by 2 bases and J by 8 bases, with 19 bases in between. From the cysteine through the phenylalanine, the CDR3 covers 16 amino acids. Left in the record is the CDR3 DNA by itself, 48 bases read in frame from the first base. The germline V gene supplies CDR1 SNHLY and CDR2 FYNNEI. The CDR3 regions of human TCRbeta chains were analyzed by immunosequencing. As for the original processing: TCRs in the repertoires were matched against a reference library of SARS-CoV-2-specific TCRs that had been generated with the MIRA antigen-specificity platform. Breadth was defined as the fraction of unique TCRs that were SARS-CoV-2-associated. Depth was defined as the fraction of total T cells that were SARS-CoV-2-associated. Using the MIRA data, every spike-specific TCR was mapped to the spike region that the TCR reacted to and assigned to either a CD4 or a CD8 class. Log10-transformed breadth and depth values were compared by one-way ANOVA with Sidak's multiple comparisons tests. The source is immuneACCESS, and TCRdb retained only in-frame sequences with V and J called. Part of the clones is not carried over; for the studies checked, unresolved V genes explain less than half of this, and the remainder is unexplained. V, J and clone size derive from that table, while D and trimming were established from the DNA sequence. This sample is represented by 150,000 to 200,000 clones; around 88% of them were singletons. 0.85% to 1.2% of the sample is held by the ten biggest clonotypes.

The time point tag for this specimen amounts to: about 28 days (+/-7) after the second vaccine dose. Because spike-specific TCR depth and breadth did not differ between the two schedules, AZD1222 recipients who got a second dose at roughly 4 weeks were pooled with those who got a second dose at roughly 12 weeks. The vaccinee samples were drawn from two UK trials, COV001 and COV002, one of which was a single-blind randomized controlled phase 2/3 trial testing AZD1222 (ChAdOx1 nCoV-19) in healthy adults. For TCRbeta chain sequencing, PBMC samples were collected from trial participants at day 0 and at day 28 after the second dose. Concerning this clone itself: It lacks a known antigen. No base qualities exist here, and no much larger clone lies one base off it.

Sequencing used peripheral blood, obtained 28 days after the second AZD1222 dose. The rearranged chain carries TRBV2 and TRBJ1-3, with TRBD1 as a weak D call on 6 bases. The receptor was derived from an adult who received the AZD1222 COVID-19 vaccine. This receptor has the CDR3 CASSERWQGSSDTIYF. At the DNA level, the sequence is TGTGCCAGCAGTGAAAGGTGGCAGGGGTCGAGCGACACCATATATTTT.